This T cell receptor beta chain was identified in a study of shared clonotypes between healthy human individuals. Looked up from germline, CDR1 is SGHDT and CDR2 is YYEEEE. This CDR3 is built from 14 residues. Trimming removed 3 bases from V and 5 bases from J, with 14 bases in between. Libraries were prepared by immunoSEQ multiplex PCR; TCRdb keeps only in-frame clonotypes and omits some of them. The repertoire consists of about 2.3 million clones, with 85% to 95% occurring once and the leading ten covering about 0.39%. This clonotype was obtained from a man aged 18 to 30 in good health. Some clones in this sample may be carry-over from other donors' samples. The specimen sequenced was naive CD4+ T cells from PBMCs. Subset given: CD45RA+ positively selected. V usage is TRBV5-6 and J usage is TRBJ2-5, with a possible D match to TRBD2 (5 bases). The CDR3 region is CASSSPRTWETQYF. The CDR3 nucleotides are TGTGCCAGCAGCTCACCCCGGACTTGGGAGACCCAGTACTTC.